This T cell receptor (beta chain) is from a study of beta chain features in type 1 diabetes. Sequencing targeted expressed TCRB transcripts, as all isolated RNA had been reverse transcribed. Sequenced by immunoSEQ multiplex PCR; TCRdb stores in-frame clones only, minus some. This sample carries hundreds of thousands of clones, 15% to 17% of them seen once, and the ten largest clones take around 0.095%. A remark on this clone: With a much larger clone just one base away, this may be a read error.

CDR3 size: 12 residues. CDR1 and CDR2 (germline): MRHNA, SNTAGT. The V and J ends lost 7 bases and 1 base respectively, with 5 bases between them. This TCR was sampled from a man aged 18 to 29 in good health. The V gene is TRBV6-4, the J gene TRBJ1-5; D unresolved. Sequenced material: naive CD4+ T cells from blood. In DNA form, the CDR3 reads TGTGCCAGCAATCTCAGCAATCAGCCCCAGCATTTT. Its translation is CASNLSNQPQHF.